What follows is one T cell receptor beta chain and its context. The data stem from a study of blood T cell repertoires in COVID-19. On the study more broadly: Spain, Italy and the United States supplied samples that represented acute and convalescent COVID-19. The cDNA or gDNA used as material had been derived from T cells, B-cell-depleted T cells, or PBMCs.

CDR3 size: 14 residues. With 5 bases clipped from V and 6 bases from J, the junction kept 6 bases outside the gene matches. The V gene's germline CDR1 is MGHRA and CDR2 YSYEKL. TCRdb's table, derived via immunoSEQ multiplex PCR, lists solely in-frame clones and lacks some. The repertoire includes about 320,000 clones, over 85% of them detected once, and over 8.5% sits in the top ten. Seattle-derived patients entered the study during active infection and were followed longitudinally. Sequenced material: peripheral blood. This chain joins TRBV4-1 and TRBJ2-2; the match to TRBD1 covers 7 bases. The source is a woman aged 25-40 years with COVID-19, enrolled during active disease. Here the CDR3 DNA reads TGCGCCAGCAGCTTGGGTACAGGGGCCGGGGAGCTGTTTTTT. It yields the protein CASSLGTGAGELFF.